This T cell receptor (beta chain) was identified during a study of vaccination effects on CD4 cells after COVID-19. Study-wide points: By a late point after vaccination, infection- and vaccine-induced clones had shrunk markedly through clonal contraction.

The repertoire was sequenced with immunoSEQ multiplex PCR; TCRdb's copy has only in-frame clones and lacks some. Of some 60,000 clones listed, approximately 72% are singletons. Isolation of CD4+ T cells took place after about ten days of culture. As their vaccination, participants received two doses of either BNT162b2 or mRNA-1273. All vaccine recipients tested negative for nucleocapsid antibodies and had never contracted SARS-CoV-2 infection. Trimming cost V 5 bases and J 7 bases, with 14 bases left between them. This CDR3 is 13 amino acids long. In regard to this clone: Its target is not known.

Sequencing was performed on CD4+ T cells from PBMCs cultured without peptide, taken after COVID-19 vaccination. The sequence came from a human donor who received a COVID-19 vaccine. The chain links TRBV12-3 or TRBV12-4 to TRBJ1-2; tentative D call: TRBD1 (6 bases). CDR3 protein: CASSLQQGSGYTF. CDR3 nucleotide sequence: TGTGCCAGCAGTCTCCAACAGGGTAGTGGCTACACCTTC.